These T cell receptor beta chains were read from a single sample in a study of tumor-infiltrating lymphocytes in primary liver carcinoma. Each CDR3 protein is one row after TCRdb ran MiXCR on the multiplex PCR reads. The sample includes 90,000 to 110,000 distinct CDR3 sequences, around 83% of them seen just once. Sequencing input: liver tumor tissue from sampling region 3. All receptors derive from a middle-aged man with primary liver carcinoma and hepatitis B virus infection. The CDR3 runs from the conserved cysteine through the conserved F or W. Each record gives: D gene, V gene, clone size, J gene, CDR3 protein, CDR3 DNA. D genes are given only for firm matches. Size values are once, few and many counts, or a class for expanded clones, and some rows have none.

TRBD2,TRBV7-2,few,TRBJ2-5,CASVAGVRETQYF,TGTGCCAGCGTGGCGGGAGTACGAGAGACCCAGTACTTC
.,TRBV11-2,.,TRBJ2-5,CACGPRSAPGVTQYF,TGTGCCTGCGGTCCCCGGTCAGCCCCAGGGGTGACCCAGTACTTC
.,TRBV12-5,.,TRBJ2-7,CASGRTGFYEQYF,TGTGCCAGTGGGAGGACCGGTTTCTACGAGCAGTACTTC
.,TRBV29-1,.,TRBJ2-5,CGVESDWGRAETQYF,TGCGGTGTTGAATCGGACTGGGGGCGAGCAGAGACCCAGTACTTC
.,TRBV11-1,.,TRBJ2-2,CASSYTGPFSWELFF,TGTGCCAGTAGCTATACAGGACCTTTCTCATGGGAGCTGTTTTTT
TRBD1,TRBV6-1,.,TRBJ1-5,CVSSNVDRGGQPQHF,TGTGTCAGCAGTAACGTGGACAGGGGAGGCCAGCCTCAGCATTTT
TRBD1,TRBV12-3/TRBV12-4,.,TRBJ1-5,CASRFWTGGHQPRHF,TGTGCCAGCAGATTCTGGACAGGGGGCCATCAGCCCCGGCATTTT
.,TRBV29-1,once,TRBJ1-2,CGVEGIRGYTF,TGCGGCGTTGAGGGTATTCGTGGCTATACCTTC
.,TRBV12-3/TRBV12-4,.,TRBJ1-4,CVSCLWGALGEKLFF,TGTGTCAGCTGTTTATGGGGGGCGCTGGGGGAAAAACTGTTTTTT
.,TRBV12-3/TRBV12-4,once,TRBJ2-5,CGSSPGAVQETQYF,TGTGGCAGCAGCCCAGGGGCGGTTCAAGAGACCCAGTACTTC
.,TRBV11-2,.,TRBJ1-2,CASSSSLYSSYDYTF,TGTGCCAGCAGCTCAAGCCTGTACAGCTCGTATGACTACACCTTC
TRBD1,TRBV29-1,.,TRBJ2-5,CSVEADRGRAESQYF,TGCAGCGTCGAAGCGGACAGGGGGCGAGCAGAGAGCCAGTATTTC
.,TRBV12-3/TRBV12-4,many,TRBJ1-1,CASSLGAEAFF,TGTGCCAGCAGTTTGGGGGCTGAAGCTTTCTTT
.,TRBV12-3/TRBV12-4,.,TRBJ1-1,CASSQTGPSARVNTEALF,TGTGCCAGCAGCCAAACCGGGCCCTCGGCGCGGGTGAACACTGAAGCTCTCTTT
.,TRBV7-8,once,TRBJ2-7,CGSTWKQEYEQYF,TGTGGCAGCACCTGGAAACAGGAATACGAGCAGTACTTC
TRBD1,TRBV5-4,.,TRBJ2-6,CASSSTPGQDGANVLIF,TGTGCCAGCAGCTCAACACCGGGACAGGATGGGGCCAACGTCCTGATTTTC
.,TRBV30,many,TRBJ1-2,CAWRNYGYTF,TGTGCCTGGAGGAACTATGGCTACACCTTC
TRBD2,TRBV29-1,.,TRBJ2-1,CSVVLSSLADDEQFF,TGTAGCGTTGTACTGTCGTCGCTAGCGGATGATGAGCAGTTCTTC
.,TRBV7-9,many,TRBJ2-7,CASSLDPQTSYEQYF,TGTGCCAGCAGCTTGGACCCCCAAACCTCCTACGAGCAGTACTTC
.,TRBV2,.,TRBJ2-5,CASSAWTQQEAQYF,TGTGCCAGCAGTGCCTGGACCCAACAAGAGGCCCAGTACTTC
TRBD1,TRBV10-3,.,TRBJ1-4,CAINDRGRGVEKLFF,TGTGCCATCAATGACAGGGGGCGCGGGGTTGAAAAACTGTTTTTT
TRBD2,TRBV12-3/TRBV12-4,once,TRBJ2-1,CASVTSGIYNEQFF,TGTGCCAGTGTGACTAGCGGGATATACAATGAGCAGTTCTTC
.,TRBV4-3,.,TRBJ2-5,CVSNQDLGETQYF,TGCGTCAGCAACCAAGATTTGGGGGAGACCCAGTACTTC
.,TRBV5-5,.,TRBJ2-5,CASSTGTIGKETQYF,TGTGCCAGTTCTACCGGGACCATCGGCAAAGAGACCCAGTACTTC
.,TRBV5-1,.,TRBJ2-3,CVSSLNGRTSTDTQYF,TGTGTCAGCAGCTTGAACGGCCGCACTAGCACAGATACGCAGTATTTT
TRBD1,TRBV29-1,.,TRBJ2-5,CSVGGTGPLGTQYF,TGTAGCGTTGGAGGGACAGGACCCTTGGGGACCCAGTACTTC
TRBD1,TRBV4-3,.,TRBJ1-6,CASSSWDRGGKSPLHF,TGTGCCAGCAGCTCCTGGGACAGGGGAGGGAAATCACCCCTCCACTTT
TRBD2,TRBV4-2,.,TRBJ2-5,CASSQDLTGGRIIETQYF,TGTGCCAGCAGCCAAGATCTAACGGGAGGGCGAATTATAGAGACTCAGTACTTC
.,TRBV28,.,TRBJ2-4,CAGRPASGLAKNIQYF,TGTGCCGGCAGGCCCGCGTCAGGGTTAGCCAAAAACATTCAGTACTTC
.,TRBV29-1,.,TRBJ2-3,CSVAGVNARSTDTLYF,TGCAGCGTCGCTGGAGTGAACGCACGTAGCACAGATACGCTGTATTTT
.,TRBV12-3/TRBV12-4,.,TRBJ1-1,CASSLVDRSTEAFF,TGTGCCAGCAGTTTGGTAGACAGGAGCACTGAAGCTTTCTTT
.,TRBV12-3/TRBV12-4,.,TRBJ2-7,CASSLRVAGEQYF,TGTGCCAGTAGTTTAAGGGTGGCCGGGGAGCAGTACTTC
TRBD1,TRBV5-6,.,TRBJ2-2,CSSSSRGLDTGELFF,TGTTCCAGCAGCTCCAGGGGGCTTGACACCGGGGAGCTGTTTTTT
TRBD2,TRBV19,.,TRBJ2-3,CASSPSGGTDTQYF,TGTGCCAGTAGTCCTAGCGGGGGCACAGATACGCAGTATTTT
.,TRBV29-1,.,TRBJ1-2,CSVWDYPYGYTF,TGCAGCGTGTGGGACTATCCCTATGGTTACACCTTC
.,TRBV6-1,.,TRBJ2-1,CASSVNAQTEQLF,TGTGCCAGCAGTGTGAATGCACAGACTGAGCAGCTCTTC
.,TRBV4-1,.,TRBJ2-7,CASSQDKTLAMVQYF,TGCGCCAGCAGCCAAGATAAGACACTAGCCATGGTGCAGTACTTC
.,TRBV30,.,TRBJ2-2,CAWETVVNTGELFF,TGTGCCTGGGAAACGGTGGTGAACACCGGGGAGCTGTTTTTT
.,TRBV29-1,once,TRBJ2-1,CSVGMTVVVDVQFF,TGCAGCGTTGGTATGACTGTAGTGGTCGATGTGCAGTTCTTC
.,TRBV5-1,.,TRBJ1-1,CASRPDMKSEAFF,TGCGCCAGCAGACCCGACATGAAGTCTGAAGCTTTCTTT
.,TRBV11-2,.,TRBJ2-5,CVSSLGLAFRLQETQYF,TGTGTCAGCAGCTTAGGGCTCGCATTCCGACTCCAAGAGACCCAGTACTTC
.,TRBV6-9,.,TRBJ2-2,CASARMETGELSF,TGTGCCAGCGCCAGGATGGAGACCGGGGAGCTGTCTTTT
TRBD2,TRBV6-5,.,TRBJ2-1,CASTYSGREYLEQFF,TGTGCCAGCACTTACTCGGGGCGGGAGTACCTTGAGCAGTTCTTC
TRBD1,TRBV6-6,medium-sized,TRBJ1-6,CASSLGTGGNSPLHF,TGTGCCAGCAGTTTAGGGACAGGGGGCAATTCACCCCTCCACTTT
.,TRBV5-4,.,TRBJ2-2,CASSPGQANIGELFF,TGTGCCAGCAGCCCGGGACAAGCGAACATTGGGGAGCTGTTTTTT